One sample yielded the 23 T cell receptor beta chains listed below, sequenced in a study of blood T cell repertoires in COVID-19. The table came from immunoSEQ multiplex PCR; TCRdb's copy has only in-frame clones and leaves some out. The repertoire includes 100,000 to 150,000 clones, roughly 87% of them detected once, and 7.7% sits in the top ten. Sequencing was done on a sample of peripheral blood. The receptors were sampled from a human donor in a cohort sampled during active COVID-19.

The gene calls are TRBV5-4 and TRBJ2-5, with D perhaps matching TRBD1 (6 bases). There are 14 residues in the CDR3. Trimming stripped 1 base from V and 4 bases from J, with 11 bases between. In germline, CDR1 is SGHNT, CDR2 YYREEE (reference sequence). The CDR3 reads CASSLTTGLETQYF. The CDR3 bases are TGTGCCAGCAGCTTGACAACAGGGCTAGAGACCCAGTACTTC. Complete variable domain (other parts from reference TRBV5-4 and TRBJ2-5): ETGVTQSPTHLIKTRGQQVTLRCSSQSGHNTVSWYQQALGQGPQFIFQYYREEENGRGNFPPRFSGLQFPNYSSELNVNALELDDSALYLCASSLTTGLETQYFGPGTRLLVL.

The J gene is TRBJ1-5, the V gene TRBV18; D perhaps matches TRBD1 (5 bases). Trimming removed 2 bases at V and 0 bases at J, with 14 bases between. Per germline, CDR1 KGHSH and CDR2 LQKENI. This CDR3 has 17 amino acids. The DNA of the CDR3 is TGTGCCAGCTCACCAAGCGGGGGACCTAATAGCAATCAGCCCCAGCATTTT. It specifies CASSPSGGPNSNQPQHF.

This chain links TRBV18 with TRBJ2-2, with a tentative D call TRBD2 (5 bases). V lost 0 bases to trimming and J lost 0 bases, with 8 bases between them. Germline lookup yields CDR1 KGHSH and CDR2 LQKENI. The CDR3 is 16 residues long. The CDR3 reads CASSPPGVSNTGELFF. The DNA of the CDR3 is TGTGCCAGCTCACCACCGGGAGTTTCGAACACCGGGGAGCTGTTTTTT.

The V and J genes are TRBV6-4 and TRBJ2-1, with TRBD2 matching over 8 bases. This CDR3 comprises 14 residues. The germline V gene encodes CDR1 MRHNA and CDR2 SNTAGT. With 4 bases clipped from V and 6 bases from J, the junction kept 5 bases outside the gene matches. CDR3 amino acids: CASSAGTRGNEQFF. The CDR3 DNA reads as TGTGCCAGCAGTGCCGGGACTAGGGGCAATGAGCAGTTCTTC.

The chain employs TRBV7-9 and TRBJ2-6; D is perhaps TRBD1 (5 bases). The V end lost 5 bases, the J end lost 0 bases, and 14 bases lay between the germline ends. The V gene's germline CDR1 is SEHNR and CDR2 FQNEAQ (reference sequence). This CDR3 region has 17 residues. The CDR3 region is CASSDPTASSGANVLTF. The CDR3 bases are TGTGCCAGCAGCGACCCGACAGCCAGCTCTGGGGCCAACGTCCTGACTTTC.

CDR3 loop: CASSPGRQVATNEKLFF. CDR3 coding DNA: TGTGCCAGCAGCCCTGGTCGGCAGGTTGCAACTAATGAAAAACTGTTTTTT. The gene calls are TRBV7-9 and TRBJ1-4, with D uncertain. Trimming shortened V by 5 bases and J by 0 bases, and 16 bases separated the two germline ends. CDR3 size: 17 residues. Germline-derived CDR1 and CDR2 are SEHNR and FQNEAQ (reference sequence). Supplemented by reference TRBV7-9 and TRBJ1-4, the full variable domain reads DTGVSQNPRHKITKRGQNVTFRCDPISEHNRLYWYRQTLGQGPEFLTYFQNEAQLEKSRLLSDRFSAERPKGSFSTLEIQRTEQGDSAMYLCASSPGRQVATNEKLFFGSGTQLSVL.

V gene TRBV10-3 combines with J gene TRBJ2-5; 7 nucleotides line up with TRBD2. V lost 6 bases, J lost 4 bases, and 5 bases stayed unmatched. The CDR3 is made up of 13 amino acids. Germline lookup yields CDR1 ENHRY and CDR2 SYGVKD. This CDR3 reads CAISLTSVETQYF. CDR3 in DNA: TGTGCCATCAGCCTTACTAGCGTAGAGACCCAGTACTTC.

This chain joins TRBV5-1 and TRBJ2-2, with D possibly matching TRBD2 (5 bases). This CDR3 is 17 amino acids long. The germline V gene has CDR1 SGHRS and CDR2 YFSETQ. V gave up 4 bases and J gave up 2 bases, with 18 bases separating them. DNA for the CDR3: TGCGCCAGCAGCATGCCGGAGGTTACAATAAACACCGGGGAGCTGTTTTTT. As protein: CASSMPEVTINTGELFF.

The chain combines TRBV28 with TRBJ2-7; TRBD2 matches 11 bases. Germline CDR1 is MDHEN and CDR2 is SYDVKM. This CDR3 contains 15 residues. Unmatched junction bases numbered 3, after V lost 5 bases and J lost 0 bases. The CDR3 nucleotides are TGTGCCAGCAGTCCCACTAGCGGGGGCTCCTACGAGCAGTACTTC. Amino acid sequence: CASSPTSGGSYEQYF.

Comment on this clone: The identical CDR3 is also encoded by other nucleotide sequences in the sample. As DNA, the CDR3 is TGCAGTGCTAGCCCCGGAGCTGAAGCTTTCTTT. Protein: CSASPGAEAFF. The V and J genes are TRBV20-1 and TRBJ1-1; D call uncertain. With 3 bases removed from V and 6 bases from J, the gap between germline ends came to 8 bases. Germline V gene sequence: CDR1 DFQATT, CDR2 SNEGSKA (reference sequence). CDR3 length: 11 amino acids.

V and J are TRBV7-9 and TRBJ1-2; the match to TRBD1 covers 9 bases. CDR3 size: 14 residues. V lost 4 bases and J lost 5; bases outside the gene matches: 5. Germline-derived CDR1 and CDR2 are SEHNR and FQNEAQ (reference sequence). CDR3: CASSSGQGYYGYTF. The CDR3 region has the DNA TGTGCCAGCAGCTCGGGACAGGGTTATTATGGCTACACCTTC.

This clone was seen just once. The rearrangement links TRBV5-4 to TRBJ2-3, with D possibly TRBD2 on 6 matching bases. This CDR3 has 16 residues. Germline CDR1 SGHNT, CDR2 YYREEE (reference sequence). V lost 4 bases to trimming and J lost 2 bases, with 17 bases between them. CDR3 in DNA: TGTGCCAGCAGCCCCACGGGGGACGGACCCACAGATACGCAGTATTTT. It specifies CASSPTGDGPTDTQYF.

The rearrangement uses TRBV5-1 and TRBJ2-5; D might be TRBD2 (5 bases). V lost 0 bases, J lost 5 bases, and 11 bases lay in between. Germline values: CDR1 SGHRS, CDR2 YFSETQ. The CDR3 length is 14 residues. CDR3 nucleotides: TGCGCCAGCAGCTTGGGGGGAGATAAGGAGACCCAGTACTTC. This gives the protein CASSLGGDKETQYF.

This clone was seen just once. The chain couples TRBV5-1 to TRBJ2-5; D unresolved. The CDR3 length is 15 residues. V lost 0 bases and J 0 bases, leaving 9 bases between the germline ends. The germline CDR1 and CDR2 sequences are SGHRS and YFSETQ. CDR3 coding DNA: TGCGCCAGCAGCTTGGCCCCGGCGGACCAAGAGACCCAGTACTTC. This codes for CASSLAPADQETQYF.

This chain joins TRBV11-3 and TRBJ2-7; D possibly corresponds to TRBD2 (6 bases). Germline V gives CDR1 SGHNT, CDR2 YENEEA. Trimming pared 5 bases from V and 3 bases from J, leaving 17 bases between. The CDR3 spans 15 residues. The CDR3 DNA is TGTGCCAGCAGCGCCCACGGGGGAGAATTCTACGAGCAGTACTTC. It yields the protein CASSAHGGEFYEQYF.

This chain links TRBV21-1 with TRBJ2-3; no check of the table's D call, TRBD1, against the DNA was made. TRBV21-1 is termed a pseudogene. The CDR3 loop spans 15 amino acids. Here the CDR3 reads CASSKVWARTDTQYF. CDR3 in DNA: TGTGCCAGCAGCAAAGTCTGGGCACGCACAGATACGCAGTATTTT.

This chain connects TRBV6-6 to TRBJ2-7; unclear D gene. V was clipped by 7 bases and J by 0 bases, with 10 bases between them. The CDR3 loop spans 13 amino acids. Germline V gives CDR1 MNHNY, CDR2 SVGAGI (reference sequence). The CDR3 bases are TGTGCCAGCAACTATGACCTCTCCTACGAGCAGTACTTC. Translated: CASNYDLSYEQYF.

The chain uses TRBV7-8 and TRBJ2-1, with 10 bases fitting TRBD2. From germline, CDR1 is SGHVS and CDR2 FQNEAQ. The J segment lost 6 bases and the V segment lost 2 bases, leaving 7 bases of the junction unmatched. There are 16 residues in the CDR3. CDR3: CASSLLAGDAVNEQFF. The CDR3 DNA sequence: TGTGCCAGCAGCTTACTAGCGGGAGATGCTGTCAATGAGCAGTTCTTC.

The chain uses TRBV7-3 and TRBJ2-2; perhaps TRBD1 as D (6 bases). The CDR3 is 14 residues long. Germline-derived CDR1 and CDR2 are SGHTA and FQGTGA. V lost 3 bases to trimming and J lost 7 bases, with 12 bases between them. For the CDR3, the DNA is TGTGCCAGCAGCTTCAGCACAGGGCTCGGGGAGCTGTTTTTT. This sequence encodes CASSFSTGLGELFF.

This rearrangement joins TRBV7-9 to TRBJ2-7; D possibly corresponds to TRBD1 (5 bases). Deletions cut 5 bases from V and 3 bases from J, with 11 bases between. This CDR3 spans 13 amino acids. Germline lookup yields CDR1 SEHNR and CDR2 FQNEAQ (reference sequence). As DNA, the CDR3 is TGTGCCAGCAGCGGGGCACAGGTCTACGAGCAGTACTTC. It yields the protein CASSGAQVYEQYF.

This clone was observed a few times. The chain is built from TRBV7-2 and TRBJ2-1, with TRBD2 identical over 15 bases. V shed 5 bases, J shed 7 bases, and the junction held 6 bases outside the gene matches. Germline loops: CDR1 SGHTA, CDR2 FQGNSA. CDR3 size: 16 residues. As DNA, the CDR3 is TGTGCCAGCAGCGCACCGGGACTAGCGGGAGGTAATGAGCAGTTCTTC. Protein: CASSAPGLAGGNEQFF.

V is TRBV5-3 and J is TRBJ2-2; 8 bases agree with TRBD1. TRBV5-3 qualifies as an ORF whose function is uncertain. The CDR3 is 16 residues long. The V gene end was trimmed by 4 bases and the J gene end by 7 bases; junction bases not matched to a gene: 12. CDR3 residues: CARSAHRTGSGGELFF. The CDR3 DNA follows: TGTGCCAGAAGCGCCCATCGGACAGGGTCAGGCGGGGAGCTGTTTTTT.

This clone has a single count. V is TRBV5-1 and J is TRBJ2-1; possibly TRBD1 for D (6 bases). Germline loops: CDR1 SGHRS, CDR2 YFSETQ. Trimming left V 4 bases short and J 2 bases short, with 16 bases between. This CDR3 region has 16 residues. CDR3 loop: CASSPGAAGAYNEQFF. CDR3 nucleotide sequence: TGCGCCAGCAGCCCAGGGGCCGCCGGGGCCTACAATGAGCAGTTCTTC.